The present T cell receptor (beta chain) was sequenced within a study of T cell responses to AZD1222 COVID-19 vaccine. In the study overall: Pooling of second doses given at about 4 or about 12 weeks was done. General study results and limits: Epitopes outside B.1.351 and B.1.1.7 mutated regions reportedly drew nearly half of spike TCRs. Spike-specific TCR breadth and depth grew following two AZD1222 doses. Dominant CD4 TCR responses targeted spike regions 160-218 and 743-854.

Germline trimming cut 4 bases from V and 2 bases from J; bases unmatched to any gene: 12. The CDR3 is 17 residues long. Germline V gene lookup returns CDR1 SGHNT and CDR2 YYREEE (reference sequence). Profiled with immunoSEQ multiplex PCR; TCRdb holds only in-frame clones, not every one. In the table there are some 150,000 clones, more than 75% of which are singletons. On this clone: What it binds is unknown.

The sequencing here drew on peripheral blood, taken on day 0 of AZD1222 vaccination. The chain recombines TRBV5-4 with TRBJ2-5; TRBD2 matches 9 bases. The TCR was taken from an adult in good health. CDR3 DNA: TGTGCCAGCAGCAGGGCGGGGGGGCAGAGTGTACAAGAGACCCAGTACTTC. Amino acids: CASSRAGGQSVQETQYF.